This T cell receptor beta chain appears in the sequencing data of a study of T cells in localized non-small cell lung cancer. Study findings and constraints: Uninvolved adjacent lung had the highest recorded T cell clonality, with tumor below it. The study sequenced only one region of the tumor. As a result, intratumor heterogeneity could not be excluded and remains possible.

The CDR3 loop spans 15 amino acids. Per the germline V gene, CDR1 is SGHNT and CDR2 is YENEEA. V dropped 3 bases and J dropped 0 bases, with 9 bases sitting between them. Lacking atypia, the adjacent lung had been sampled at least 2 cm away from the tumor margin. Assay: immunoSEQ multiplex PCR; the TCRdb copy retains only in-frame clones and omits some. Of about 3,100 clones listed, approximately 23% were seen once; the top ten hold around 13%. In its sample, this clone ranks as large. The antigen remains undetermined. This chain links TRBV11-3 with TRBJ1-3; no reliable D call. The source of this sequence is a man aged 40-75 years with stage III squamous cell lung carcinoma. The sequenced sample was normal lung tissue next to the tumor, obtained before any cancer treatment. CDR3 sequence: CASSLQANSGNTIYF. The DNA of the CDR3 is TGTGCCAGCAGCTTGCAGGCTAACTCTGGAAACACCATATATTTT.